A selection of T cell receptor beta chains follows, all from one sample in a study of T cell responses to AZD1222 COVID-19 vaccine. Some clones are missing from TCRdb's copy, which holds only in-frame ones; the method was immunoSEQ multiplex PCR. The sample shows under 95,000 clones, nearly 90% of them seen only once. The input for sequencing was peripheral blood, taken on day 0 of AZD1222 vaccination. The receptors originated from an adult in good health. Each CDR3 is given with its conserved first and last residue. Each record gives: clone size, D gene, J gene, V gene, CDR3 DNA, CDR3 protein. D genes are given only for firm matches. A clone size is listed for some rows: how often the clone was seen (once, few, many), or a class if it is expanded.

>.|.|TRBJ2-2|TRBV9
TGTGCCAGCAGCACCCGGGTCAGTTCTAGCCCTATGAACACCGGGGAGCTGTTTTTT
CASSTRVSSSPMNTGELFF
>.|.|TRBJ2-3|TRBV12-3/TRBV12-4
TGTGCCAGCAGTTTAGCCGCGGGTACGCAGTATTTT
CASSLAAGTQYF
>.|TRBD1|TRBJ2-1|TRBV6-5
TGTGCCAGCAGTTACACCACAGGACAGGGACGGTTCTTC
CASSYTTGQGRFF
>.|.|TRBJ2-5|TRBV5-6
TGTGCCAGCAGCTTCCGGGACGGCGGGGAGACCCAGTACTTC
CASSFRDGGETQYF
>.|TRBD1|TRBJ1-1|TRBV6-5
TGTGCCAGCGGGTTAGGACAGGGGGACACTGAAGCTTTCTTT
CASGLGQGDTEAFF
>.|TRBD1|TRBJ2-7|TRBV6-5
TGTGCCAGCAGAACCCCAGGGGGCGGGTGGGAGCAGTACTTC
CASRTPGGGWEQYF
>.|.|TRBJ1-1|TRBV11-2
TGTGCCAGCAGCATAAACAGGGTTGGCACTGAAGCTTTCTTT
CASSINRVGTEAFF
>.|.|TRBJ1-2|TRBV7-2
TGTGCCAGCAGCTTAACAGGGCATGGCTACACCTTC
CASSLTGHGYTF
>.|.|TRBJ2-7|TRBV5-1
TGCGCCAGCAGCTTGGACGGCGGCTGGTCCTACGAGCAGTACTTC
CASSLDGGWSYEQYF
>.|TRBD1|TRBJ1-6|TRBV2
TGTGCCAGCGGGACAGGGATTTCACCCCTCCACTTT
CASGTGISPLHF
>.|.|TRBJ1-5|TRBV23-1
TGCGCCAGCAACCCTAAATGCCGGGACGGCCCAATGCAGCCCCAGCATTTT
CASNPKCRDGPMQPQHF
>.|.|TRBJ2-1|TRBV7-6
TGTGCCAGCACCATTTACCCAAACAATGAGCAGTTCTTC
CASTIYPNNEQFF
>.|.|TRBJ2-5|TRBV6-2/TRBV6-3
TGTGCCAGCAGCACACGGGACTCCTCGGGGGAGACCCAGTACTTC
CASSTRDSSGETQYF
>.|TRBD1|TRBJ2-5|TRBV6-5
TGTGCCAGCAGCGCTTACAGGGGAGAGACCCAGTACTTC
CASSAYRGETQYF
>.|.|TRBJ1-6|TRBV2
TGTGCCAGCAGTGAAGCGGGACAACCAAATTCACCCCTCCACTTT
CASSEAGQPNSPLHF
>once|.|TRBJ1-1|TRBV19
TGTGCCAGTAGTATGATGCGGGACCCGAACACTGAAGCTTTCTTT
CASSMMRDPNTEAFF
>.|.|TRBJ1-1|TRBV5-4
TGTGCCAGCAGCTTCCTAGACGACACTGAAGCTTTCTTT
CASSFLDDTEAFF
>.|TRBD1|TRBJ2-1|TRBV4-1
TGCGCCAGCAGCCAAGAAGCCGTGGGGCAGGGGGCGCGTAATGAGCAGTTCTTC
CASSQEAVGQGARNEQFF
>.|TRBD2|TRBJ2-1|TRBV24-1
TGTGCCACCAGTGACCCCGGGGTTGCTAGCGGGTACAATGAGCAGTTCTTC
CATSDPGVASGYNEQFF
>once|.|TRBJ1-6|TRBV6-5
TGTGCCAGCACCCCACGGGGGGGCTATAATTCACCCCTCCACTTT
CASTPRGGYNSPLHF
>.|TRBD1|TRBJ1-1|TRBV9
TGTGCCAGCAGCCCAGGGGGGGTGGGCACTGAAGCTTTCTTT
CASSPGGVGTEAFF
>.|TRBD1|TRBJ1-2|TRBV5-4
TGTGCCAGCAGCTTCCAACTGACCGGGACAGGATATGGCTACACCTTC
CASSFQLTGTGYGYTF
>.|.|TRBJ1-2|TRBV5-1
TGCGCCAGCAGCCCGGATGGGGGTAACTATGGCTACACCTTC
CASSPDGGNYGYTF
>.|TRBD2|TRBJ2-1|TRBV9
TGTGCCAGCAGCGGGACTAGCGGGGAACGAGGGCAGTTCTTC
CASSGTSGERGQFF
>.|.|TRBJ2-4|TRBV9
TGTGCCAGCAGCGTAGGCCTGGGGCCGGGGAACATTCAGTACTTC
CASSVGLGPGNIQYF
>.|TRBD1|TRBJ1-4|TRBV3-1/TRBV3-2
TGTGCCAGCAGCCAAGATGGGGACAGCGCAACTAATGAAAAACTGTTTTTT
CASSQDGDSATNEKLFF
>.|.|TRBJ1-5|TRBV5-3
TGTGCCAGAAGCTTGTTGAATGGAGGGCGTAATCAGCCCCAGCATTTT
CARSLLNGGRNQPQHF
>.|.|TRBJ1-2|TRBV2
TGTGCCAGCAGTCAAACAGGGAGAACTAACTATGGCTACACCTTC
CASSQTGRTNYGYTF
>.|.|TRBJ1-5|TRBV9
TGTGCCAGCAGCGAAACAGGGTCCGGTCAGCCCCAGCATTTT
CASSETGSGQPQHF
>.|TRBD1|TRBJ2-7|TRBV2
TGTGCCAGCAGTCCGACAGGGGGCATTGCCTACGAGCAGTACTTC
CASSPTGGIAYEQYF
>.|TRBD1|TRBJ1-6|TRBV7-8
TGTGCCAGCAGCCCCACTACAGGGGGCTATTCACCCCTCCACTTT
CASSPTTGGYSPLHF
>.|.|TRBJ1-5|TRBV6-2/TRBV6-3
TGTGCCAGCAGTTACGGGGGACCCCTAAATCAGAAGACCCAGCATTTT
CASSYGGPLNQKTQHF
>.|.|TRBJ1-1|TRBV9
TGTGCCAGCAGCGTAGACACTTACACTGAAGCTTTCTTT
CASSVDTYTEAFF
>.|.|TRBJ2-1|TRBV11-2
TGTGCCAGCAGCTTTACCGGAGGGGGGCAGTTCTTC
CASSFTGGGQFF
>.|.|TRBJ1-1|TRBV7-9
TGTGCCAGCAGCCGTCAAGAGGGCACTGAAGCTTTCTTT
CASSRQEGTEAFF
>many|.|TRBJ2-2|TRBV7-9
TGTGCCAGCAGCTTAGAGTACACCGGGGAGCTGTTTTTT
CASSLEYTGELFF
>.|.|TRBJ2-7|TRBV7-2
TGTGCCAGCAGCCCAAGTACAGGGATTGAACACTTC
CASSPSTGIEHF
>.|TRBD2|TRBJ2-7|TRBV6-5
TGTGCCAGCAGTTATGCGGGGGGCTCCTACGAGCAGTACTTC
CASSYAGGSYEQYF
>.|.|TRBJ1-1|TRBV4-3
TGCGCCAGCAGCCAAGCATGGACAGCTGAAGCTTTCTTT
CASSQAWTAEAFF
>.|.|TRBJ1-3|TRBV5-1
TGCGCCAGCAGCTTGGACGGCACAAACTCTGGAAACACCATATATTTT
CASSLDGTNSGNTIYF
>.|.|TRBJ2-5|TRBV9
TGTGCCAGCAGCGTAGGCTCAGAAGAGACCCAGTACTTC
CASSVGSEETQYF
>.|.|TRBJ1-2|TRBV20-1
TGCAGTAGGGGAGATGCTGGTGGCTACACCTTC
CSRGDAGGYTF
>few|TRBD1|TRBJ1-2|TRBV5-1
TGCGCCAGCTCACCCTCGACAGGGGTCCCCTCCTATGGCTACACCTTC
CASSPSTGVPSYGYTF
>.|TRBD2|TRBJ2-4|TRBV11-2
TGTGCCAGCAGCCCCACCAGCGGGAACGGCATTCAGTACTTC
CASSPTSGNGIQYF
>.|TRBD1|TRBJ2-5|TRBV7-9
TGTGCCAGCAGCAGGGGGCCGGGGGAGACCCAGTACTTC
CASSRGPGETQYF
>medium-sized|.|TRBJ1-2|TRBV6-5
TGTGCCAGCAGTTACCTAAGGGCTTCCCCCTATGGCTACACCTTC
CASSYLRASPYGYTF
>.|.|TRBJ2-1|TRBV7-9
TGTGCCAGCAGCTCCCCGGAGGCGGGTGAGTTCTTC
CASSSPEAGEFF
>.|.|TRBJ1-2|TRBV7-3
TGTGCCAGCAGCTTAAAGACGGACGGTCCTCTGGGCTACACCTTC
CASSLKTDGPLGYTF
>.|.|TRBJ1-2|TRBV27
TGTGCCAGCAGTTTATTAACGGGGGGCGGTGGCTACACCTTC
CASSLLTGGGGYTF
>.|.|TRBJ1-1|TRBV13
TGTGCCAGCAGCCGACCGGGGGAAATGAACACTGAAGCTTTCTTT
CASSRPGEMNTEAFF
>once|TRBD1|TRBJ2-4|TRBV6-1
TGTGCCAGCAGTGACCGGGACAGGCTAAACATTCAGTACTTC
CASSDRDRLNIQYF